These T cell receptor beta chains were read from a single sample in a study of T cells after yellow fever vaccination. TCRdb called the 5' RACE reads again in MiXCR, with one record for every CDR3 protein. The table records roughly 250,000 distinct CDR3 sequences, over 10% of them present only once. Source: CD4+ T cells sorted from PBMCs, taken 45 days after the yellow fever booster vaccination. The receptor source for this set is a man aged 25 to 45 who received the YFV17D yellow fever vaccine. The CDR3 runs from the conserved cysteine through the conserved F or W. The D gene is left open where the match is weak. Clone size is not always given. Where it is, it says once, few, many or a class for expanded clones.

14 TRBJ2-7 - TRBV20-1 TRBD2 CSATTTSGVYEQYF TGCAGTGCCACGACGACTAGCGGGGTCTACGAGCAGTACTTC
18 TRBJ2-3 many TRBV4-3 TRBD2 CASSQGVGAGGATDTQYF TGCGCCAGCAGCCAAGGAGTTGGTGCGGGAGGTGCCACAGATACGCAGTATTTT
15 TRBJ2-7 few TRBV5-6 - CASSLNGILSYEQYF TGTGCCAGCAGCTTGAACGGGATTCTTTCCTACGAGCAGTACTTC
16 TRBJ2-3 - TRBV20-1 TRBD2 CSASLGEAGVTDTQYF TGCAGTGCTAGCCTCGGGGAAGCGGGAGTCACAGATACGCAGTATTTT
16 TRBJ2-1 few TRBV7-2 TRBD2 CASSLGGSGIYNEQFF TGTGCCAGCAGCTTAGGTGGTAGCGGGATTTACAATGAGCAGTTCTTC
12 TRBJ2-7 - TRBV20-1 - CSASGGSYEQYF TGCAGTGCTAGTGGGGGTTCCTACGAGCAGTACTTC
14 TRBJ1-6 - TRBV9 - CASSVEVYNSPLHF TGTGCCAGCAGCGTAGAAGTCTATAATTCACCCCTCCACTTT
18 TRBJ2-1 few TRBV20-1 TRBD2 CSATGGLAGGRGYNEQFF TGCAGTGCTACAGGAGGTCTAGCGGGAGGGCGGGGCTACAATGAGCAGTTCTTC
17 TRBJ2-3 once TRBV5-1 - CAISPTGLGRGTDTQYF TGCGCCATCAGCCCCACGGGGTTGGGGAGAGGAACAGATACGCAGTATTTT
16 TRBJ2-5 - TRBV15 TRBD2 CATSSGGSTSEETQYF TGTGCCACCAGCAGCGGGGGGTCGACTAGCGAGGAGACCCAGTACTTC
15 TRBJ1-4 few TRBV5-5 TRBD1 CASSPGTGSFEKLFF TGTGCCAGCAGCCCCGGGACAGGGTCCTTCGAAAAACTGTTTTTT
13 TRBJ1-3 - TRBV9 - CASSVAFGNTIYF TGTGCCAGCAGCGTAGCATTCGGAAACACCATATATTTT
15 TRBJ2-7 - TRBV12-3/TRBV12-4 TRBD1 CASSPQGVWVYEQYF TGTGCCAGCAGCCCACAGGGGGTGTGGGTCTACGAGCAGTACTTC
16 TRBJ1-6 few TRBV14 - CASSQAGGLRNSPLHF TGTGCCAGCAGCCAAGCGGGGGGCCTACGTAATTCACCCCTCCACTTT
13 TRBJ2-5 - TRBV6-5 - CASSSTVEETQYF TGTGCCAGCAGCTCGACTGTGGAAGAGACCCAGTACTTC
13 TRBJ2-5 - TRBV20-1 - CSARDRQQETQYF TGCAGTGCTAGAGATAGACAACAAGAGACCCAGTACTTC
13 TRBJ2-5 - TRBV27 - CASSWSGWETQYF TGTGCCAGCAGTTGGTCAGGGTGGGAGACCCAGTACTTC
15 TRBJ2-3 few TRBV28 TRBD1 CASSRRDRRTDTQYF TGTGCCAGCAGTCGCCGGGACAGACGAACAGATACGCAGTATTTT
15 TRBJ2-7 many TRBV20-1 - CSARKVAASSYEQYF TGCAGTGCTAGAAAGGTAGCGGCAAGCTCCTACGAGCAGTACTTC
15 TRBJ2-1 many TRBV7-2 - CASSLSGSSYNEQFF TGTGCCAGCAGCTTATCGGGGAGCTCCTACAATGAGCAGTTCTTC
14 TRBJ2-7 - TRBV6-1 TRBD2 CASSRVGRAYEQYF TGTGCCAGCAGTAGGGTCGGGAGGGCCTACGAGCAGTACTTC
14 TRBJ2-2 few TRBV12-3/TRBV12-4 - CASSSDRRTGELFF TGTGCCAGCAGCTCCGACAGACGCACCGGGGAGCTGTTTTTT
16 TRBJ2-5 many TRBV14 TRBD2 CASSQTTGLAGVNQYF TGTGCCAGCAGCCAAACAACGGGACTAGCGGGAGTGAACCAGTACTTC
12 TRBJ2-3 few TRBV6-2/TRBV6-3 TRBD1 CASRQGADTQYF TGTGCCAGCAGACAGGGGGCCGATACGCAGTATTTT
12 TRBJ2-1 - TRBV20-1 - CSASEPYNEQFF TGCAGTGCTAGTGAGCCCTACAATGAGCAGTTCTTC
16 TRBJ2-1 few TRBV10-3 TRBD2 CAIRTPTGGNYNEQFF TGTGCCATCAGGACCCCTACGGGAGGGAATTACAATGAGCAGTTCTTC
15 TRBJ1-2 many TRBV7-2 TRBD1 CASSLEGGGSYGYTF TGTGCCAGCAGCTTAGAAGGGGGCGGCAGCTATGGCTACACCTTC
13 TRBJ2-4 - TRBV12-3/TRBV12-4 TRBD1 CASTPDRRNIQYF TGTGCCAGCACCCCGGACAGGAGGAACATTCAGTACTTC
14 TRBJ2-3 few TRBV20-1 TRBD2 CSACIAGGPDTQYF TGCAGTGCCTGCATAGCGGGAGGGCCAGATACGCAGTATTTT
16 TRBJ2-1 - TRBV30 TRBD2 CAWSTLTSGIYNEQFF TGTGCCTGGAGTACCCTGACTAGCGGGATCTACAATGAGCAGTTCTTC
12 TRBJ2-7 few TRBV12-3/TRBV12-4 TRBD2 CASSFGLAGTYF TGTGCCAGCAGTTTCGGACTAGCGGGAACATACTTC
15 TRBJ1-6 - TRBV5-5 - CASSLRGGRISPLHF TGTGCCAGCAGCTTGCGTGGGGGGCGCATTTCACCCCTCCACTTT
14 TRBJ2-1 - TRBV6-2/TRBV6-3 TRBD2 CASKTSGRYNEQFF TGTGCCAGTAAGACTAGCGGGCGATACAATGAGCAGTTCTTC
13 TRBJ2-5 few TRBV20-1 - CSVLTAKKETQYF TGCAGTGTCCTGACTGCTAAGAAAGAGACCCAGTACTTC
17 TRBJ2-2 few TRBV7-9 TRBD1 CASSLPQGRGDTGELFF TGTGCCAGCAGCCTTCCACAGGGGCGTGGGGACACCGGGGAGCTGTTTTTT
15 TRBJ1-2 - TRBV5-6 TRBD1 CASSFFDRESNGYTF TGTGCCAGCAGCTTTTTCGACAGGGAGAGTAATGGCTACACCTTC
14 TRBJ2-7 - TRBV30 TRBD2 CAWSFGAGAAEQYF TGTGCCTGGAGTTTTGGAGCGGGAGCAGCCGAGCAGTACTTC
18 TRBJ2-6 - TRBV28 - CASSVLDSSSSGANVLTF TGTGCCAGCAGTGTCCTGGACAGCTCGAGCTCTGGGGCCAACGTCCTGACTTTC
14 TRBJ2-3 many TRBV30 TRBD1 CAWRRQGPGDTQYF TGTGCCTGGAGAAGACAGGGGCCCGGGGATACGCAGTATTTT
15 TRBJ1-5 few TRBV12-3/TRBV12-4 - CASSQGVDSNQPQHF TGTGCCAGCAGCCAAGGGGTAGATAGCAATCAGCCCCAGCATTTT
16 TRBJ2-1 many TRBV5-1 - CASSLSTAGMSYEQFF TGCGCCAGCAGCTTGTCAACGGCGGGAATGTCATATGAGCAGTTCTTC
16 TRBJ2-1 - TRBV30 TRBD2 CAWSVLGRAGVNEQFF TGTGCCTGGAGTGTACTCGGGCGAGCGGGAGTCAATGAGCAGTTCTTC
13 TRBJ2-2 many TRBV5-1 - CASSLALSGELFF TGCGCCAGCAGCTTGGCCTTGTCCGGGGAGCTGTTTTTT
15 TRBJ2-7 few TRBV18 - CASSSSTGSSYEQYF TGTGCCAGCTCATCGTCGACAGGCAGCTCCTACGAGCAGTACTTC
15 TRBJ2-7 many TRBV7-2 - CASSSETRAAYEQYF TGTGCCAGCAGCTCAGAAACGCGGGCTGCCTACGAGCAGTACTTC
16 TRBJ2-1 few TRBV5-1 - CASSLVLVSSYNEQFF TGCGCCAGCAGCTTGGTTCTGGTGAGCTCCTACAATGAGCAGTTCTTC